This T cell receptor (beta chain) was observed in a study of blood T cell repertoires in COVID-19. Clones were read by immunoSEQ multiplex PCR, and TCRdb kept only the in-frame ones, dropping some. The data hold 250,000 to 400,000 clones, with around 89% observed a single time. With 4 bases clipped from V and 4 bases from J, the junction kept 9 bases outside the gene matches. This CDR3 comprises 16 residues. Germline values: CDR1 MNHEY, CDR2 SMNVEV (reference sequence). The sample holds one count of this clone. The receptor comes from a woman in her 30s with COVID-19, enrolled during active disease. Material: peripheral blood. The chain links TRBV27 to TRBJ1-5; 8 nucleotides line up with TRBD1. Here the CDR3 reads CASSSGQGARNQPQHF. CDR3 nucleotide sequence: TGTGCCAGCAGTTCCGGCCAGGGGGCGCGGAATCAGCCCCAGCATTTT.